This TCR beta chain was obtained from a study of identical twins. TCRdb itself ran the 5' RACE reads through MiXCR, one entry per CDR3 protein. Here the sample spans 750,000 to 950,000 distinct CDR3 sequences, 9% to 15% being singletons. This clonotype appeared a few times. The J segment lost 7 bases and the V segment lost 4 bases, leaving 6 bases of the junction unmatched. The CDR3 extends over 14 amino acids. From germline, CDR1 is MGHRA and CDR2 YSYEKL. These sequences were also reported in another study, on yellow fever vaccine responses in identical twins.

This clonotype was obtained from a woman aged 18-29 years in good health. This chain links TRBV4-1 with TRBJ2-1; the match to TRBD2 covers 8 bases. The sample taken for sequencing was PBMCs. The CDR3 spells CASSPGLGRNEQFF. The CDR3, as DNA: TGCGCCAGCAGCCCGGGACTAGGACGGAATGAGCAGTTCTTC.